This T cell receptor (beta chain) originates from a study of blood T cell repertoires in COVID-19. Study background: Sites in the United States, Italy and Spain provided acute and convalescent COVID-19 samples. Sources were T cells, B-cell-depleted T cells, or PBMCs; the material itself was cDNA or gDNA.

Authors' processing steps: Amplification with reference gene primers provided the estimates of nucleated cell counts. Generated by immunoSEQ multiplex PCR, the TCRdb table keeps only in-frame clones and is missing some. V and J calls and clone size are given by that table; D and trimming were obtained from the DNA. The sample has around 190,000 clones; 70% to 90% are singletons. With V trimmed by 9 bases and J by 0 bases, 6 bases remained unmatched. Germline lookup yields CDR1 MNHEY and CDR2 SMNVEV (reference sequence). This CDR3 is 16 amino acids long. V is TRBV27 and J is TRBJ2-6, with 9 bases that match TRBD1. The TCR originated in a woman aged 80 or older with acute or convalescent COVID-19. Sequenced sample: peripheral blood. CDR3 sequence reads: CASGQGTLSGANVLTF. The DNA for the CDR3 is TGTGCCAGTGGACAGGGGACACTCTCTGGGGCCAACGTCCTGACTTTC.